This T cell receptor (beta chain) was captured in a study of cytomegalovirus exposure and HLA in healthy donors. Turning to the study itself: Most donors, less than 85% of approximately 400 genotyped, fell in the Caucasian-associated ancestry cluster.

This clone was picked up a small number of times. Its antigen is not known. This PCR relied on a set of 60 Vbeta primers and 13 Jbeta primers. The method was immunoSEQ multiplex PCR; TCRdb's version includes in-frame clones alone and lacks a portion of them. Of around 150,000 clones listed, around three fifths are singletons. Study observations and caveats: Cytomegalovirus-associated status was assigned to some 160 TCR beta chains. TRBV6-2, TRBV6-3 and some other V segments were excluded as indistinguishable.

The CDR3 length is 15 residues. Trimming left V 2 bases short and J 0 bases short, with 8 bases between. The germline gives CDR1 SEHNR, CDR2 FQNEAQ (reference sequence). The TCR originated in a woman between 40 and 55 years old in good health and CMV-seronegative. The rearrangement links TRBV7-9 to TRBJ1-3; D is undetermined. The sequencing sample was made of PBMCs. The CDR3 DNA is TGTGCCAGCAGCTTAATCGAGAGCTCTGGAAACACCATATATTTT. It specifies CASSLIESSGNTIYF.